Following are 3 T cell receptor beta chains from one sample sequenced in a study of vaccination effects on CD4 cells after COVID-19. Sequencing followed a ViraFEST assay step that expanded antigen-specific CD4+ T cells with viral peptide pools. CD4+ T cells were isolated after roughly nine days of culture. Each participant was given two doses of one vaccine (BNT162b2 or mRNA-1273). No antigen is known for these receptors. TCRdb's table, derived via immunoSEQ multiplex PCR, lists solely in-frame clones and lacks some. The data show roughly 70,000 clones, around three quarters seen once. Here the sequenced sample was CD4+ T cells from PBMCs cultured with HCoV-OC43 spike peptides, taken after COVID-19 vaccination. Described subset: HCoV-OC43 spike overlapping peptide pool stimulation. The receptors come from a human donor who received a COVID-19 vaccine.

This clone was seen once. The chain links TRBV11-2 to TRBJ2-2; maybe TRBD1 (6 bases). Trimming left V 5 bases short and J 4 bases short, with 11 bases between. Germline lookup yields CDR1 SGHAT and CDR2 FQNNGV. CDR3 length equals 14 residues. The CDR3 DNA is TGTGCCAGCAGCCTACAGGGCGCCACCGGGGAGCTGTTTTTT. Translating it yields CASSLQGATGELFF.

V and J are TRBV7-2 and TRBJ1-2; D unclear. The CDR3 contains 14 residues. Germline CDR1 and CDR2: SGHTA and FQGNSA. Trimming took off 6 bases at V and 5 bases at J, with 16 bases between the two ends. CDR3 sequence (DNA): TGTGCCAGCAGTCATAGCCCGGAATGGTATGGCTACACCTTC. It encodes CASSHSPEWYGYTF.

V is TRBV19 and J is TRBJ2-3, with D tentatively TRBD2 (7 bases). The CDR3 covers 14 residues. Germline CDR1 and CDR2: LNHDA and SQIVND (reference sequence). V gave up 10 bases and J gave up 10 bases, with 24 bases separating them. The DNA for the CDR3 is TGTGCCACAAAGGGGGGGGTTAGCGGGCGGCCGCAGTATTTT. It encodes CATKGGVSGRPQYF.